These 5 T cell receptor beta chains originate from one sample sequenced in a study of vaccination and CD4 T cells after COVID-19. Treatment here: 10-day PBMC culture with coronavirus spike peptide pools or control peptides (ViraFEST assay). Researchers used the Oncomine TCR Beta short-read assay to sequence DNA from cultured CD4+ T cells. TCRdb ran MiXCR on the PCR reads and lists one entry per CDR3 protein. The table shows 15,000 to 20,000 distinct CDR3 sequences, with approximately 49% occurring only once. These receptors' antigens are unknown. Input material: CD4+ T cells from blood, cultured in vitro. These receptors all stem from a human donor who had recovered from COVID-19.

The DNA for the CDR3 is TGTGCCAGCAGTGCACAAGGGGGGGGATTTCAGCCCCAGCATTTT. Protein: CASSAQGGGFQPQHF. The J gene is TRBJ1-5, the V gene TRBV6-1; D is possibly TRBD1 (6 bases). This CDR3 has 15 amino acids. Germline CDR1 reads MNHNS; CDR2 reads SASEGT. Between the trimmed V and J ends, which lost 4 bases and 6 bases, there was a span of 16 bases.

This clonotype was observed a single time. The chain joins TRBV5-1 to TRBJ2-7; 9 bases fit TRBD1. The CDR3 extends over 14 amino acids. V lost 7 bases, J lost 3 bases, and 8 bases stayed unmatched. Germline values: CDR1 SGHRS, CDR2 YFSETQ. The CDR3 sequence: CASHEQGANYEQYF. Here the CDR3 DNA reads TGCGCCAGCCATGAACAGGGGGCGAACTACGAGCAGTACTTC.

For the CDR3, the DNA is TGTGCCAGCAGCCCCAGCCGAAACGAGCAGTACTTC. Translation gives CASSPSRNEQYF. The V gene is TRBV11-3, the J gene TRBJ2-7, with D unresolved. The V gene's germline CDR1 is SGHNT and CDR2 YENEEA. The V gene lost 5 bases and the J gene lost 5 bases, with 10 bases spanning the gap. The CDR3 runs to 12 residues.

The rearrangement joins TRBV18 to TRBJ1-6, with 10 bases matching TRBD1. Germline values: CDR1 KGHSH, CDR2 LQKENI. V dropped 4 bases and J dropped 10; count of bases not matched to a gene: 10. The CDR3 consists of 16 residues. The CDR3 DNA reads as TGTGCCAGCTCACGGGACAGGGGTGGATCCGGATCACCCCTCCACTTT. It codes for CASSRDRGGSGSPLHF.

The rearrangement joins TRBV7-9 to TRBJ2-2; 7 bases line up with TRBD1. The CDR3 is made up of 13 amino acids. The V gene's germline CDR1 is SEHNR and CDR2 FQNEAQ (reference sequence). Trimming cost V 5 bases and J 8 bases; bases outside gene matches: 5. The DNA of the CDR3 is TGTGCCAGCAGCATATCGGACAGGGGGGAGCTGTTTTTT. Its translation is CASSISDRGELFF. Drawing the rest from reference TRBV7-9 and TRBJ2-2, the complete variable domain is DTGVSQNPRHKITKRGQNVTFRCDPISEHNRLYWYRQTLGQGPEFLTYFQNEAQLEKSRLLSDRFSAERPKGSFSTLEIQRTEQGDSAMYLCASSISDRGELFFGEGSRLTVL.